One and the same sample provided the 3 T cell receptor beta chains below, sequenced in a study of T cell repertoires in cytomegalovirus infection. MiXCR, applied by TCRdb to the reads, yields one record per CDR3 protein. Of fewer than 700,000 distinct CDR3 sequences in the sample, 24% are singletons; the top ten hold approximately 8.2%. Material: CD8+ T cells from PBMCs. The receptors come from a human donor in good health (CMV status not recorded). Some clones in this sample may be carry-over from other donors' samples.

The chain employs TRBV20-1 and TRBJ2-7; TRBD2 matches 9 bases. V lost 0 bases and J lost 3; bases outside the gene matches: 6. The V gene's germline CDR1 is DFQATT and CDR2 SNEGSKA (reference sequence). The length of the CDR3 is 15 residues. Here the CDR3 DNA reads TGCAGTGCTAGAGATTATGGGACTAGCAGCTACGAGCAGTACGTC. It encodes CSARDYGTSSYEQYV.

A remark on this clonotype: A much larger clone differs by one base, so this may be a read error. J is TRBJ1-1 and V is TRBV7-6; 7 nucleotides align to TRBD1. Germline V gives CDR1 SGHVS, CDR2 FNYEAQ. The CDR3 contains 12 residues. The CDR3 nucleotides are TGTGTCAGCAGCTCAGGGGGGGGGGAAGCTTTCTTT. Protein: CVSSSGGGEAFF.

This clonotype was recorded many times. The V gene is TRBV7-9, the J gene TRBJ1-1, with a tentative D call TRBD1 (6 bases). Trimming cost V 6 bases and J 4 bases, with 15 bases left between them. Germline lookup yields CDR1 SEHNR and CDR2 FQNEAQ (reference sequence). This CDR3 has 14 residues. This chain's CDR3 is CASRPTGMATEAFF. The CDR3 bases are TGTGCCAGCAGGCCCACAGGGATGGCCACTGAAGCTTTCTTT.